These T cell receptor beta chains were read from a single sample in a study of OX40 agonist ivuxolimab in advanced cancers. Libraries were prepared by immunoSEQ multiplex PCR; TCRdb keeps only in-frame clonotypes and omits some of them. Of some 87,000 clones in the sample, about 89% were seen once. This material consisted of CD4+ or CD8+ T cells sorted from blood, taken in a trial of the OX40 agonist ivuxolimab. Every receptor here comes from an adult with an advanced solid tumor such as melanoma, head and neck, liver or kidney cancer. CDR3s include the opening cysteine and the closing phenylalanine or tryptophan. A D gene is named only where the DNA matches it firmly. Clone size is stated in some rows and not others, as once, few, many or a class when expanded.

V gene	clone size	J gene	D gene	CDR3 DNA	CDR3 protein
TRBV9	-	TRBJ2-1	TRBD1	TGTGCCAGCAGCGCCGGGACAGACAATGAGCAGTTCTTC	CASSAGTDNEQFF
TRBV5-5	-	TRBJ1-1	-	TGTGCCAGCAGCTTGGATTTGGAAGCTTTCTTT	CASSLDLEAFF
TRBV19	once	TRBJ2-3	-	TGTGCCAGTAGTATTGCCGTTGGCAGCACAGATACGCAGTATTTT	CASSIAVGSTDTQYF
TRBV15	-	TRBJ1-3	-	TGTGCCACCAGCAGAGATATTGGGGGACGTCGTGACACCATATATTTT	CATSRDIGGRRDTIYF
TRBV11-2	-	TRBJ1-1	-	TGTGCCAGCAGCTTAACTGAGAACACTGAAGCTTTCTTT	CASSLTENTEAFF
TRBV6-1	-	TRBJ2-7	-	TGTGCCAGCAGTGATAGGGGGGTCAGGAACGAGCAGTACTTC	CASSDRGVRNEQYF
TRBV7-9	-	TRBJ2-1	TRBD1	TGTGCCAGCAGCCCCCGGGACAGAAAAAGGGGGAGCTCCTACAATGAGCAGTTCTTC	CASSPRDRKRGSSYNEQFF
TRBV7-2	few	TRBJ2-7	-	TGTGCCAGCACCTCCCAGGGAGGTCCTTCCTACGAGCAGTACTTC	CASTSQGGPSYEQYF
TRBV6-5	-	TRBJ1-2	-	TGTGCCAGCAGTTCCCAGGGTAACTATGGCTACACCTTC	CASSSQGNYGYTF
TRBV4-1	-	TRBJ1-4	-	TGCGCCGGAAGGGGTGCAACTAATGAAAAACTGTTTTTT	CAGRGATNEKLFF
TRBV9	-	TRBJ1-2	-	TGTGCCAGCAGCGCCTCGACAAGCGCTCGTTATGGCTACACCTTC	CASSASTSARYGYTF
TRBV7-2	-	TRBJ1-2	TRBD1	TGTGCCAGCAGCGCCCTAGACAGGGGCGCAGGCTATGGCTACACCTTC	CASSALDRGAGYGYTF
TRBV19	-	TRBJ1-5	TRBD1	TGTGCCAGTAGTATGGACAGGGAGTGGGATCAGCCCCAGCATTTT	CASSMDREWDQPQHF
TRBV9	-	TRBJ2-5	-	TGTGCCAGCAGCTCCGGGACAAGAAGCCGGCTGGAGACCCAGTACTTC	CASSSGTRSRLETQYF
TRBV30	once	TRBJ1-2	-	TGTGCCTGGAGTACTGGCGGGGTGAGCTACACCTTC	CAWSTGGVSYTF
TRBV7-2	-	TRBJ1-1	-	TGTGCCAGCAGCTTGGTAGAGAACACTGAAGCTTTCTTT	CASSLVENTEAFF
TRBV5-5	-	TRBJ1-2	-	TGTGCCAGCAGCTTGGCCCTGGCAGGGCAGTCTGGTTGGGGCTACACCTTC	CASSLALAGQSGWGYTF
TRBV19	-	TRBJ2-7	TRBD1	TGTGCCACGAGGGGACAGGGCTCCTACGAGCAGTACTTC	CATRGQGSYEQYF
TRBV9	-	TRBJ2-3	TRBD2	TGTGCCAGCAGCGTAGGAGGGCTAGCGGGGGCTTCAGATACGCAGTATTTT	CASSVGGLAGASDTQYF
TRBV2	-	TRBJ2-3	TRBD2	TGTGCCAGCAGTGAAGGGGCTAGCGGGAGAACAGATACGCAGTATTTT	CASSEGASGRTDTQYF
TRBV29-1	-	TRBJ2-7	-	TGCAGCGTTGATTCGGGCCTATGGAACGAGCAGTACTTC	CSVDSGLWNEQYF
TRBV11-3	-	TRBJ2-1	TRBD1	TGTGCCAGCAGCTTAGGGGACAGGGCAAATGAGCAGTTCTTC	CASSLGDRANEQFF
TRBV10-3	-	TRBJ1-2	-	TGTGCCATCAGTGAAGGCAGGGGATATGGCTACACCTTC	CAISEGRGYGYTF
TRBV6-1	-	TRBJ1-5	-	TGTGCCAGCAGTGAAGAAGGATTTAGCAATCAGCCCCAGCATTTT	CASSEEGFSNQPQHF
TRBV19	once	TRBJ2-5	TRBD2	TGTGCCAGTAGTATAGGCCCCCTAGCGGGCGACCAAGAGACCCAGTACTTC	CASSIGPLAGDQETQYF
TRBV30	-	TRBJ2-7	-	TGTGCCTGGAGTGTAAATCAGCCACTAGTATCCGAGCAGTACTTC	CAWSVNQPLVSEQYF
TRBV19	-	TRBJ1-2	-	TGTGCCAGTAGTATGTCGATGGGGGGCTATGGCTACACCTTC	CASSMSMGGYGYTF
TRBV10-3	-	TRBJ2-1	-	TGTGCCATCAGTGCCGGGGCCATAGGTAACAATGAGCAGTTCTTC	CAISAGAIGNNEQFF
TRBV29-1	-	TRBJ1-4	-	TGCAGCGTTGACCGCTTAACAGAATTTAATGAAAAACTGTTTTTT	CSVDRLTEFNEKLFF
TRBV5-1	-	TRBJ1-1	-	TGCGCCAGCCGCTATTGGGCAGGGGAAGCTTTCTTT	CASRYWAGEAFF
TRBV6-1	once	TRBJ2-3	TRBD2	TGTGCCAGCAGAGCACTAGCGGGGCCCACAGATACGCAGTATTTT	CASRALAGPTDTQYF
TRBV6-5	-	TRBJ2-7	TRBD2	TGTGCCAGCAGGGTCGGCGCGGGAGTGTGGAACGAGCAGTACTTC	CASRVGAGVWNEQYF
TRBV6-6	-	TRBJ1-1	TRBD1	TGTGCCAGCAGTACCAGGGGGCGAGGCACTGAAGCTTTCTTT	CASSTRGRGTEAFF
TRBV6-1	-	TRBJ1-1	-	TGTGCCAGCAGTGAAGCGGGGGTAAACACTGAAGCTTTCTTT	CASSEAGVNTEAFF
TRBV4-2	once	TRBJ2-7	TRBD2	TGTGCCAGCAGCCAGGCCCAGACTAGCGGGGGAGACTACGAGCAGTACTTC	CASSQAQTSGGDYEQYF
TRBV29-1	-	TRBJ2-5	-	TGCAGCGTTCCTGTACAAGAGACCCAGTACTTC	CSVPVQETQYF
TRBV29-1	-	TRBJ2-7	-	TGCAGCTTTACAGGAGACGCCCCGCAGCAGTACTTC	CSFTGDAPQQYF
TRBV10-3	-	TRBJ1-1	-	TGTGCCATCAGTGAGTCCGGCGGTCTGGGAATGAACACTGAAGCTTTCTTT	CAISESGGLGMNTEAFF
TRBV5-1	-	TRBJ1-4	-	TGCGCCAGCAGCTTGATGGGCAGGGTAGGGGAAAAACTGTTTTTT	CASSLMGRVGEKLFF
TRBV6-6	-	TRBJ2-1	-	TGTGCCAGCAGTTACTCGAGGGAACGCAATGAGCAGTTCTTC	CASSYSRERNEQFF
TRBV4-2	-	TRBJ2-2	-	TGTGCCAGCAGCCAAGGCGGGAACTTGCCCGGGGAGCTGTTTTTT	CASSQGGNLPGELFF
TRBV10-3	-	TRBJ2-3	-	TGTGCCATCAGTGAGAAGGCAGCGGTAAGCACAGATACGCAGTATTTT	CAISEKAAVSTDTQYF
TRBV7-2	-	TRBJ2-5	-	TGTGCCAGCAGCTTGGGGGGACGGGGAGAGACCCAGTACTTC	CASSLGGRGETQYF
TRBV5-1	-	TRBJ2-3	-	TGCGCCAGCAGCTTGGGCTCATTAGGGGGGAGCACAGATACGCAGTATTTT	CASSLGSLGGSTDTQYF
TRBV5-1	-	TRBJ2-7	-	TGCGCCAGCAGCTTGGACCTCTACGAGCAGTACTTC	CASSLDLYEQYF
TRBV28	-	TRBJ2-1	TRBD1	TGTGCCAGCAGCCGAGGGACAGGGAAGCAGTTCTTC	CASSRGTGKQFF
TRBV12-5	-	TRBJ2-3	-	TGTGCTAGTGGTTTAGGGTTTCTAAATACGCAGTATTTT	CASGLGFLNTQYF
TRBV6-1	-	TRBJ2-7	-	TGTGCCGTAATGTCGGCGGGGGCAGAATCCTACGAGCAGTACTTC	CAVMSAGAESYEQYF
TRBV28	-	TRBJ1-2	-	TGTGCCAGCACTAATAACTATGGCTACACCTTC	CASTNNYGYTF
TRBV27	-	TRBJ1-2	-	TGTGCCAGCAGTTCCCGGGGTAGAGACTATGGCTACACCTTC	CASSSRGRDYGYTF
TRBV18	-	TRBJ1-6	TRBD1	TGTGCCAGCTCACCCGCGGGACAGCCAAATTCACCCCTCCACTTT	CASSPAGQPNSPLHF
TRBV7-8	-	TRBJ2-1	-	TGTGCCAGCAGCTTTAATAGCGGCCAGCCCTACAATGAGCAGTTCTTC	CASSFNSGQPYNEQFF
TRBV28	-	TRBJ2-2	-	TGTGCCAGCAGACCGGACGTCGGGGAGCTGTTTTTT	CASRPDVGELFF
TRBV10-2	-	TRBJ1-2	TRBD1	TGCGCCAGCAGCCAACAGGGGGTCACTGGCTACACCTTC	CASSQQGVTGYTF
TRBV5-4	-	TRBJ2-1	TRBD2	TGTGCCAGCAGCTTCGATACTAGCGGGTTTGTGCAGTTCTTC	CASSFDTSGFVQFF
TRBV19	-	TRBJ1-2	TRBD1	TGTGCCAGTACTCCCACGACAGGGGCGGGATATGGCTACACCTTC	CASTPTTGAGYGYTF
TRBV18	-	TRBJ1-1	-	TGTGCCAGCTTTACCCAACAGGGCACTGAAGCTTTCTTT	CASFTQQGTEAFF
TRBV5-6	-	TRBJ2-3	-	TGTGCCAGCAGCTGGACTAGCACAGATACGCAGTATTTT	CASSWTSTDTQYF
TRBV19	-	TRBJ1-2	-	TGTGCCAGTACTGACAGGTCCCAACCCTATGGCTACACCTTC	CASTDRSQPYGYTF